Listed below are T cell receptor beta chains from one sample, sequenced in a study of cytomegalovirus exposure and HLA in healthy donors. The assay was immunoSEQ multiplex PCR, and TCRdb's table has in-frame clones only and misses some. The table records 170,000 or so clones, approximately 84% of them present only once. Sequencing input: PBMCs. The receptors were sampled from a girl aged 10 to 17 in good health and CMV-seropositive. Both conserved end residues are part of each CDR3. A D gene is named only where the DNA matches it firmly. For some rows the clone size is stated as once, few or many, or as a class when expanded; others skip it.

V gene,D gene,clone size,J gene,CDR3 protein,CDR3 DNA
TRBV5-1,NA,NA,TRBJ2-1,CASSFGGPEQFF,TGCGCCAGCAGCTTCGGCGGGCCTGAGCAGTTCTTC
TRBV27,NA,NA,TRBJ1-2,CASSSPTDYGYTF,TGTGCCAGCAGTTCACCGACAGACTATGGCTACACCTTC
TRBV4-1,NA,once,TRBJ2-5,CASSQDNRQGPAETQYF,TGCGCCAGCAGCCAAGATAATAGGCAGGGCCCCGCAGAGACCCAGTACTTC
TRBV27,NA,NA,TRBJ1-1,CASRKIGTTVNTEAFF,TGTGCCAGCAGAAAAATCGGGACAACCGTAAACACTGAAGCTTTCTTT
TRBV9,NA,NA,TRBJ1-2,CASSVGGGDGYTF,TGTGCCAGCAGCGTAGGGGGGGGAGATGGCTACACCTTC
TRBV7-9,TRBD1,NA,TRBJ1-2,CASSPKDRDRYGYTF,TGTGCCAGCAGCCCCAAGGACAGGGATCGCTATGGCTACACCTTC
TRBV7-3,TRBD1,NA,TRBJ1-5,CASSPTGGNQPQHF,TGTGCCAGCAGCCCTACAGGGGGCAATCAGCCCCAGCATTTT
TRBV20-1,NA,NA,TRBJ2-5,CSARYQKTQYF,TGCAGTGCTAGGTATCAGAAAACCCAGTACTTC
TRBV6-6,NA,NA,TRBJ1-1,CASSYPGGGNTEAFF,TGTGCCAGCAGTTACCCCGGGGGGGGGAACACTGAAGCTTTCTTT
TRBV7-3,NA,NA,TRBJ2-7,CASSSQPGEAYEQYF,TGTGCCAGCAGCTCACAACCGGGAGAGGCCTACGAGCAGTACTTC
TRBV27,NA,NA,TRBJ1-2,CASSFSQGNGYTF,TGTGCCAGCAGTTTCTCACAGGGTAATGGCTACACCTTC
TRBV28,NA,NA,TRBJ1-1,CASSLQLNTEAFF,TGTGCCAGCAGTTTACAATTGAACACTGAAGCTTTCTTT
TRBV15,TRBD1,NA,TRBJ1-2,CATSQGSRDREADYGYTF,TGTGCCACCAGCCAAGGTTCCCGGGACAGGGAGGCTGACTATGGCTACACCTTC
TRBV6-6,TRBD1,NA,TRBJ1-2,CASIGTGRRGGGYTF,TGTGCCAGCATTGGGACAGGGCGCAGGGGGGGTGGCTACACCTTC
TRBV18,TRBD1,few,TRBJ2-7,CASSPRGQHEQYF,TGTGCCAGCTCACCCAGGGGGCAGCACGAGCAGTACTTC
TRBV27,TRBD2,NA,TRBJ2-1,CASSPEPSGGAKEQFF,TGTGCCAGCAGTCCGGAACCTAGCGGGGGGGCCAAAGAGCAGTTCTTC
TRBV5-1,NA,NA,TRBJ2-5,CASSLAGSEPQYF,TGCGCCAGCAGCTTGGCGGGATCCGAGCCCCAGTACTTC